Below are 8 T cell receptor beta chains sequenced from a single sample in a study of molecular identifiers for immune sequencing clone quantification. TCRdb passed the PCR reads through MiXCR, listing each CDR3 protein once. The sample carries just under 650,000 distinct CDR3 sequences, about 20% recorded once. The specimen was naive CD8+ T cells from blood, with Jurkat cell RNA spiked in. Regarding subset: FACS-sorted CD8+CD4-CCR7+CD45RA+ naive T cells. These receptors originate from a human donor in good health. Some libraries in this study had Jurkat cell RNA spiked in.

This clonotype was counted between two and nine times. The J gene is TRBJ2-2, the V gene TRBV7-9; D perhaps matches TRBD1 (6 bases). The CDR3 length is 16 residues. The V end was cut by 6 bases, the J end by 5 bases, with 19 bases between. Germline values: CDR1 SEHNR, CDR2 FQNEAQ (reference sequence). This CDR3 reads CASSTLGRGGTGELFF. Written as DNA, the CDR3 is TGTGCCAGCAGTACACTGGGCCGAGGGGGAACCGGGGAGCTGTTTTTT.

The chain is built from TRBV5-1 and TRBJ2-1, with D perhaps matching TRBD2 (7 bases). The CDR3 spans 16 residues. The V gene lost 4 bases and the J gene lost 5 bases, with 19 bases spanning the gap. Germline lookup yields CDR1 SGHRS and CDR2 YFSETQ. CDR3: CASSDPLGGGHNEQFF. CDR3 coding DNA: TGCGCCAGCAGCGACCCCCTTGGGGGGGGGCACAATGAGCAGTTCTTC.

This clonotype was seen repeatedly, ten times or more. In DNA form, the CDR3 reads TGTGCCAGCAGCCAAGACAGCGGGGGGGCCGGTGATACGCAGTATTTT. It is translated as CASSQDSGGAGDTQYF. The chain recombines TRBV14 with TRBJ2-3; TRBD2 matches at 10 bases. V gave up 0 bases and J gave up 6 bases; unmatched junction bases: 6. CDR3 size: 16 residues. Per germline, CDR1 SGHDN and CDR2 FVKESK.

This clonotype was picked up many times. The rearrangement uses TRBV4-1 and TRBJ1-6; no clear D. CDR1 is MGHRA and CDR2 is YSYEKL in the germline V gene. CDR3 length equals 15 residues. V lost 0 bases, J lost 4 bases, and 7 bases lay in between. The CDR3 nucleotides read TGCGCCAGCAGCCAAGAACACGGTTATAATTCACCCCTCCACTTT. Protein sequence: CASSQEHGYNSPLHF.

Ten or more counts support this clonotype. The chain is built from TRBV23-1 and TRBJ2-7, with 7 bases that match TRBD2. TRBV23-1 is treated as an ORF (open reading frame) with a function not yet certain. V shed 6 bases, J shed 3 bases, and the junction held 8 bases outside the gene matches. The CDR3 contains 14 residues. The CDR3 sequence is CASSHRTRLYEQYF. For the CDR3, the DNA is TGCGCCAGCAGCCATAGGACTAGACTCTACGAGCAGTACTTC.

Regarding this clonotype: In this CDR3 the conserved last residue, phenylalanine or tryptophan, is missing, so a read error is likely. The V gene is TRBV20-1, the J gene TRBJ2-5; tentative D call: TRBD1 (6 bases). The germline V gene has CDR1 DFQATT and CDR2 SNEGSKA (reference sequence). The CDR3 consists of 15 residues. The V end was cut by 5 bases, the J end by 5 bases, with 21 bases between. CDR3: CSAQRVTPRGETQYL. CDR3 sequence (DNA): TGCAGTGCTCAACGGGTAACTCCGAGGGGGGAGACCCAGTACCTC.

This clonotype was counted ten times or more. This chain links TRBV7-2 with TRBJ2-7; no reliable D call. The length of the CDR3 is 14 residues. Between the trimmed V and J ends, which lost 5 bases and 0 bases, there was a span of 11 bases. CDR1 is SGHTA, CDR2 FQGNSA, per germline. The CDR3 sequence is CASSPLLDSYEQYF. In DNA form, the CDR3 reads TGTGCCAGCAGCCCACTTTTGGACTCCTACGAGCAGTACTTC.

Many counts were recorded for this clonotype. The chain couples TRBV3-1 to TRBJ2-2; 8 bases agree with TRBD1. Trimming cost V 3 bases and J 4 bases; bases outside gene matches: 16. Germline CDR1 reads LGHDT; CDR2 reads YNNKEL (reference sequence). This CDR3 is built from 19 residues. As DNA, the CDR3 is TGTGCCAGCAGCCAGATACTCCCCGGACAGGGACGGGGCACCGGGGAGCTGTTTTTT. Translating gives CASSQILPGQGRGTGELFF. Together with reference TRBV3-1 and TRBJ2-2, the CDR3 gives the full variable domain: DTAVSQTPKYLVTQMGNDKSIKCEQNLGHDTMYWYKQDSKKFLKIMFSYNNKELIINETVPNRFSPKSPDKAHLNLHINSLELGDSAVYFCASSQILPGQGRGTGELFFGEGSRLTVL.